This T cell receptor (beta chain) was retrieved from a study of blood T cell repertoires in COVID-19. Using immunoSEQ multiplex PCR, the repertoire was profiled, and TCRdb retains in-frame clones only, with some absent. The sample carries fewer than 300,000 clones, around 84% recorded once. The sequencing sample was made of peripheral blood. This TCR was sampled from a human donor with COVID-19, enrolled during active disease. The donor label of this sample is uncertain.

The CDR3, as DNA: TGTGCCAGCAGCCAAGGCACGGGATCGTCTGGGGCCAACGTCCTGACTTTC. Translation gives CASSQGTGSSGANVLTF. The V call is TRBV3-1 (or the pseudogene TRBV3-2), the J call TRBJ2-6; D perhaps matches TRBD2 (5 bases). The CDR3 has 17 residues. Germline V gene sequence: CDR1 LGHDT, CDR2 YNNKEL (reference sequence). V shed 1 base and J shed 1 base, with 11 bases lying between them.